One sample yielded the 7 T cell receptor beta chains listed below, sequenced in a study of shared clonotypes between healthy human individuals. Sequencing was performed with immunoSEQ multiplex PCR; in TCRdb, only in-frame clones are kept and a portion is missing. This sample has roughly 680,000 clones, with 72% found just once. The source material was memory CD4+ T cells sorted from blood. Subset of the sample: CD45RA-negative fraction. The origin of the receptors is a woman in her thirties in good health.

The chain recombines TRBV28 with TRBJ1-1; D perhaps matches TRBD1 (6 bases). The CDR3 runs 15 residues. CDR1 MDHEN and CDR2 SYDVKM come from the germline V gene. The V end was cut by 6 bases, the J end by 4 bases, with 18 bases between. The CDR3 loop reads CASSPPTGWGTEAFF. The CDR3 DNA follows: TGTGCCAGCAGCCCCCCGACAGGTTGGGGCACTGAAGCTTTCTTT.

About this clone itself: Other DNA sequences in the sample encode the same CDR3. The chain couples TRBV29-1 to TRBJ2-1; 8 positions agree with TRBD2. Germline V gene data show CDR1 as SQVTM and CDR2 as ANQGSEA. The CDR3 totals 16 residues. The trim removed 6 bases at V and 1 base at J, leaving 11 bases unmatched. CDR3 sequence reads: CSVGGLAGRSYNEQFF. The DNA for the CDR3 is TGCAGCGTCGGAGGGCTAGCGGGCAGGTCCTACAATGAGCAGTTCTTC.

The chain employs TRBV2 and TRBJ2-1; D is perhaps TRBD1 (5 bases). CDR3 length: 15 residues. Trimming pared 2 bases from V and 3 bases from J, leaving 11 bases between. Germline values: CDR1 SNHLY, CDR2 FYNNEI. The CDR3 loop reads CASSENTGGYNEQFF. For the CDR3, the DNA is TGTGCCAGCAGTGAAAATACAGGTGGCTACAATGAGCAGTTCTTC.

The rearrangement joins TRBV7-9 to TRBJ2-1, with TRBD2 matching over 10 bases. Germline lookup yields CDR1 SEHNR and CDR2 FQNEAQ (reference sequence). The V segment lost 11 bases and the J segment 8 bases; nucleotides outside the gene matches: 6. This CDR3 spans 12 amino acids. Here the CDR3 reads CAGAAGGHEQFF. In nucleotides, the CDR3 is TGTGCCGGAGCAGCGGGAGGGCATGAGCAGTTCTTC. Full variable domain (remainder filled in from reference TRBV7-9 and TRBJ2-1): DTGVSQNPRHKITKRGQNVTFRCDPISEHNRLYWYRQTLGQGPEFLTYFQNEAQLEKSRLLSDRFSAERPKGSFSTLEIQRTEQGDSAMYLCAGAAGGHEQFFGPGTRLTVL.

The CDR3 DNA reads as TGCGCCAGCAGCTACGGGACTAGCGGGAGGAATGAGCAGTTCTTC. Amino acid sequence: CASSYGTSGRNEQFF. V gene TRBV10-1 combines with J gene TRBJ2-1; TRBD2 matches at 15 bases. The CDR3 consists of 15 residues. Germline V gene sequence: CDR1 WNHNN, CDR2 SYGVQD (reference sequence). V shed 6 bases and J 7 bases; nucleotides not matched to a gene: 4.

This clone has more than one count but fewer than ten. The chain links TRBV25-1 to TRBJ2-1; D is unresolved. Germline values: CDR1 MGHDK, CDR2 SYGVNS. CDR3 size: 13 residues. V was pared by 9 bases and J by 4 bases, with 13 bases between. Here the CDR3 reads CASQGPLYNEQFF. CDR3 DNA: TGTGCCAGTCAAGGGCCGTTATACAATGAGCAGTTCTTC.

This clone has only one observation. This sequence joins TRBV11-2 and TRBJ1-4, with a possible D match to TRBD1 (6 bases). The CDR3 has 16 amino acids. Germline V gene sequence: CDR1 SGHAT, CDR2 FQNNGV. Trimming left V 3 bases short and J 4 bases short, with 15 bases between. DNA for the CDR3: TGTGCCAGCAGCTTCGCCGGAGGGGGGGTTAATGAAAAACTGTTTTTT. Translating it yields CASSFAGGGVNEKLFF.